The 4 T cell receptor beta chains below were found in one sample sequenced in a study of early T cells in non-severe SARS-CoV-2 infection. TCRdb reprocessed the 5' RACE reads via MiXCR and lists one record per CDR3 protein. In the table there are around 57,000 distinct CDR3 sequences, under 14% of which are singletons. The sequenced sample was whole blood. These TCRs come from an adult who was a healthcare worker with PCR-confirmed SARS-CoV-2 infection or an uninfected control (not recorded which).

This clonotype was counted only a few times. The chain employs TRBV2 and TRBJ2-2, with no clear D. V was clipped by 7 bases and J by 1 base, with 4 bases between them. Per the germline V gene, CDR1 is SNHLY and CDR2 is FYNNEI. The CDR3 is 12 amino acids. The chain's CDR3 is CASNWNTGELFF. The CDR3 coding sequence is TGTGCCAGCAATTGGAACACCGGGGAGCTGTTTTTT.

This clonotype has at least ten counts. The chain employs TRBV27 and TRBJ2-2; D unresolved. V shed 3 bases and J shed 0 bases, with 8 bases lying between them. The CDR3 loop spans 15 amino acids. CDR1 is MNHEY and CDR2 is SMNVEV in the germline V gene (reference sequence). CDR3: CASSFGQTNTGELFF. DNA of the CDR3: TGTGCCAGCAGTTTTGGCCAGACGAACACCGGGGAGCTGTTTTTT.

This clonotype was detected ten times or more. CDR3 region: CSASPKGYEQYF. The CDR3 DNA reads as TGCAGTGCCTCCCCCAAGGGCTACGAGCAGTACTTC. The rearrangement uses TRBV20-1 and TRBJ2-7; D unresolved. Between the trimmed V and J ends, which lost 6 bases and 3 bases, there was a span of 12 bases. CDR1 is DFQATT and CDR2 is SNEGSKA in the germline V gene (reference sequence). CDR3 length: 12 residues.

This rearrangement joins TRBV10-2 to TRBJ2-7; TRBD1 matches 7 bases. Germline V gives CDR1 WSHSY, CDR2 SAAADI. Trimming took 3 bases from V and 6 from J; bases not matched to a gene: 2. The CDR3 consists of 12 residues. The CDR3 loop is CASSEQGSEQYF. CDR3 nucleotide sequence: TGCGCCAGCAGTGAACAGGGGTCCGAGCAGTACTTC.